Listed below are T cell receptor beta chains from one sample, sequenced in a study of blood T cell repertoires in COVID-19. TCRdb's table, derived via immunoSEQ multiplex PCR, lists solely in-frame clones and lacks some. The sample shows around 250,000 clones, approximately 80% of them seen only once. The sequenced material came from peripheral blood. Receptors were obtained from a woman between 18 and 29 years old with acute or convalescent COVID-19. Both conserved end residues are part of each CDR3. Fields, in order: clone size, V gene, J gene, D gene, CDR3 DNA, CDR3 protein. A D gene is named only where the DNA matches it firmly. A row's size may be missing; if present it is once, few, many or a size class.

size: -
V: TRBV18
J: TRBJ2-5
D: -
DNA: TGTGCCAGCTCAATGTTTTTGACAATCCCGGGGGAAACGGAGACCCAGTACTTC
CDR3: CASSMFLTIPGETETQYF

size: once
V: TRBV19
J: TRBJ1-3
D: -
DNA: TGTGCCAGTAGTATCTTCGGGATGAATGGAAACACCATATATTTT
CDR3: CASSIFGMNGNTIYF

size: -
V: TRBV5-1
J: TRBJ1-6
D: TRBD1
DNA: TGCGCCAGCAGCATATGGACAGGGTCGGGGTCACCCCTCCACTTT
CDR3: CASSIWTGSGSPLHF

size: few
V: TRBV7-9
J: TRBJ2-7
D: -
DNA: TGTGCCAGCAGCCCAGGGGGGGAGCAGTACTTC
CDR3: CASSPGGEQYF

size: -
V: TRBV28
J: TRBJ1-4
D: TRBD1
DNA: TGTGCCAGCCGGACAGGGGCGAATGAAAAACTGTTTTTT
CDR3: CASRTGANEKLFF

size: -
V: TRBV7-8
J: TRBJ2-7
D: TRBD2
DNA: TGTGCCAGCAGCCCGGGACTAGCGGCCTACGAGCAGTACTTC
CDR3: CASSPGLAAYEQYF

size: few
V: TRBV6-1
J: TRBJ1-2
D: TRBD1
DNA: TGTGCCAGCAGTGAAGCGCTTGGGACAGGGGGCATCTATGGCTACACCTTC
CDR3: CASSEALGTGGIYGYTF

size: -
V: TRBV28
J: TRBJ2-7
D: TRBD2
DNA: TGTGCCAGCAGTTTTTGGCGGGAGCCTACAGTTTACGAGCAGTACTTC
CDR3: CASSFWREPTVYEQYF

size: -
V: TRBV18
J: TRBJ2-3
D: TRBD2
DNA: TGTGCCAGCTCACCACTACAGGCGACTAGCGGGAGGGATGGGACAGATACGCAGTATTTT
CDR3: CASSPLQATSGRDGTDTQYF

size: -
V: TRBV7-6
J: TRBJ2-2
D: -
DNA: TGTGCCAGCAGCTTTGCGGGACACACCGGGGAGCTGTTTTTT
CDR3: CASSFAGHTGELFF

size: few
V: TRBV6-6
J: TRBJ1-1
D: -
DNA: TGTGCCACCTCCACGTTGGGGGGGAGCATGAACACTGAAGCTTTCTTT
CDR3: CATSTLGGSMNTEAFF

size: -
V: TRBV15
J: TRBJ2-5
D: -
DNA: TGTGCCACCAGCAGAGATGGCACATCACAAGAGACCCAGTACTTC
CDR3: CATSRDGTSQETQYF

size: -
V: TRBV7-9
J: TRBJ1-1
D: -
DNA: TGTGCCAGCAGTAGTCAGGGGAGCCACACTGAAGCTTTCTTT
CDR3: CASSSQGSHTEAFF

size: once
V: TRBV11-3
J: TRBJ1-2
D: TRBD1
DNA: TGTGCCAGCAGCAGCAGTGGACAGGGCCCTATCTATGGCTACACCTTC
CDR3: CASSSSGQGPIYGYTF

size: -
V: TRBV30
J: TRBJ1-6
D: -
DNA: TGTGCCTGGAGGCCGAGACTAGCCGGGTTTGATAATTCACCCCTCCACTTT
CDR3: CAWRPRLAGFDNSPLHF

size: few
V: TRBV27
J: TRBJ2-5
D: TRBD2
DNA: TGTGCCAGCAGTTTATCTACTAGCGGTGGTGAGACCCAGTACTTC
CDR3: CASSLSTSGGETQYF

size: -
V: TRBV30
J: TRBJ2-1
D: TRBD2
DNA: TGTGCCTCCAAACTAGCGGGAGAACCCGAGGGGCAGTTCTTC
CDR3: CASKLAGEPEGQFF

size: -
V: TRBV19
J: TRBJ2-7
D: TRBD2
DNA: TGTGCCAGTAGTATTGTGTCTAGCGGGAGCATCGAGCAGTACTTC
CDR3: CASSIVSSGSIEQYF

size: -
V: TRBV28
J: TRBJ1-4
D: -
DNA: TGTGCCAGCAGTTTTTCCGCAGGGGAACGGGAAAAACTGTTTTTT
CDR3: CASSFSAGEREKLFF

size: -
V: TRBV19
J: TRBJ2-3
D: -
DNA: TGTGCCAGTAGTATGGCGGGAAGCACAGATACGCAGTATTTT
CDR3: CASSMAGSTDTQYF

size: -
V: TRBV10-3
J: TRBJ2-7
D: TRBD2
DNA: TGTGCCATCAGTCCCGCCGCGGGGCGGGAGGGCTCCTACGAGCAGTACTTC
CDR3: CAISPAAGREGSYEQYF

size: -
V: TRBV6-2/TRBV6-3
J: TRBJ2-1
D: TRBD2
DNA: TGTGCCAGCAGTTCCGGGACTAGCGGCTACAATGAGCAGTTCTTC
CDR3: CASSSGTSGYNEQFF

size: -
V: TRBV11-2
J: TRBJ1-5
D: TRBD1
DNA: TGTGCCAGCAGCTACCCGGGGCAGGGGGCCCCTAGATCCGATCAGCCCCAGCATTTT
CDR3: CASSYPGQGAPRSDQPQHF

size: -
V: TRBV6-2/TRBV6-3
J: TRBJ2-3
D: TRBD2
DNA: TGTGCCAGCAGTGCCCCGGGACTAGCGGGATTCAGCACAGATACGCAGTATTTT
CDR3: CASSAPGLAGFSTDTQYF

size: -
V: TRBV29-1
J: TRBJ2-7
D: TRBD1
DNA: TGCAGCGTTAGGACAGGGAACTCCTACGAGCAGTACTTC
CDR3: CSVRTGNSYEQYF

size: -
V: TRBV21-1
J: TRBJ1-6
D: -
DNA: TGTGCCAGCAGCGGGGGGGCCTCCTATAATTCACCCCTCCACTTT
CDR3: CASSGGASYNSPLHF

size: -
V: TRBV2
J: TRBJ2-1
D: -
DNA: TGTGCCAGTCTTCGGGAGAGTGACAATGAGCAGTTCTTC
CDR3: CASLRESDNEQFF

size: -
V: TRBV30
J: TRBJ2-7
D: -
DNA: TGTGCCTGGAGTCTAGGCGGGGTATCCGGGGCCTCCTACGAGCAGTACTTC
CDR3: CAWSLGGVSGASYEQYF

size: -
V: TRBV6-1
J: TRBJ1-1
D: -
DNA: TGTGCCAGCAGTGATAAAGGGGCGCTGAACACTGAAGCTTTCTTT
CDR3: CASSDKGALNTEAFF

size: -
V: TRBV5-1
J: TRBJ2-7
D: -
DNA: TGCGCCAGCAGACCAGGCGAGACCTACGAGCAGTACTTC
CDR3: CASRPGETYEQYF

size: -
V: TRBV6-5
J: TRBJ1-2
D: TRBD1
DNA: TGTGCCAGCAGCGCCGCACCCGGACAGGGCTATGGCTACACCTTC
CDR3: CASSAAPGQGYGYTF

size: -
V: TRBV6-5
J: TRBJ1-2
D: -
DNA: TGTGCCAGCAGTATCGGACAAGCTAACTATGGCTACACCTTC
CDR3: CASSIGQANYGYTF

size: -
V: TRBV6-6
J: TRBJ1-3
D: -
DNA: TGTGCCAGCAGTCGAAAGACAGGCGTCTCTGGAAACACCATATATTTT
CDR3: CASSRKTGVSGNTIYF

size: once
V: TRBV3-1/TRBV3-2
J: TRBJ1-2
D: TRBD1
DNA: TGTGCCAGCAGACGCGGGACAGGGGAGAATGGCTACACCTTC
CDR3: CASRRGTGENGYTF

size: -
V: TRBV29-1
J: TRBJ2-7
D: TRBD2
DNA: TGCAGCGTGGGGGGCACAGTGCTGCTAGCGGGAGGTTCCTACGAGCAGTACTTC
CDR3: CSVGGTVLLAGGSYEQYF

size: few
V: TRBV10-3
J: TRBJ2-5
D: TRBD2
DNA: TGTGCCATCAGTGAGATAGCGGGTGCGTCGGGAGAGACCCAGTACTTC
CDR3: CAISEIAGASGETQYF

size: -
V: TRBV12-3/TRBV12-4
J: TRBJ1-3
D: TRBD1
DNA: TGTGCCAGCAGTTACAGGGGTGGAAACACCATATATTTT
CDR3: CASSYRGGNTIYF

size: -
V: TRBV7-6
J: TRBJ2-1
D: -
DNA: TGTGCCAGCAGCTTAGCGCTCCGGGAGTTCGGCAATGAGCAGTTCTTC
CDR3: CASSLALREFGNEQFF

size: -
V: TRBV6-5
J: TRBJ2-1
D: TRBD2
DNA: TGTGCCAGCAGGGCCGGGACTAGCGGGTCGGATGAGCAGTTCTTC
CDR3: CASRAGTSGSDEQFF

size: -
V: TRBV3-1/TRBV3-2
J: TRBJ2-7
D: TRBD1
DNA: TGTGCCAGCAGCCCTACAGGACAGGGGACCGAGCAGTACTTC
CDR3: CASSPTGQGTEQYF

size: once
V: TRBV24-1
J: TRBJ2-3
D: -
DNA: TGTGCCACCAGTGACGCCCGCGACAACCCCACAGATACGCAGTATTTT
CDR3: CATSDARDNPTDTQYF

size: -
V: TRBV6-6
J: TRBJ2-1
D: -
DNA: TGTGCCAGCAGTTACATGGCTAGCGCAATGAATGAGCAGTTCTTC
CDR3: CASSYMASAMNEQFF

size: -
V: TRBV28
J: TRBJ2-7
D: TRBD1
DNA: TGTGCCAGCAGTCCTCCGGGACAGGGCCCCTCCTACGAGCAGTACTTC
CDR3: CASSPPGQGPSYEQYF

size: -
V: TRBV4-1
J: TRBJ2-7
D: -
DNA: TGCGCCAGCAGCCAAGATTCGGCAGGGTCCTACGAGCAGTACTTC
CDR3: CASSQDSAGSYEQYF

size: -
V: TRBV30
J: TRBJ1-2
D: TRBD1
DNA: TGTGCCTGGAAGGGACAGGGACACTATGGCTACACCTTC
CDR3: CAWKGQGHYGYTF

size: -
V: TRBV6-2/TRBV6-3
J: TRBJ1-6
D: -
DNA: TGTGCCAGCAGTTACTGGGCAGCTAATTCACCCCTCCACTTT
CDR3: CASSYWAANSPLHF